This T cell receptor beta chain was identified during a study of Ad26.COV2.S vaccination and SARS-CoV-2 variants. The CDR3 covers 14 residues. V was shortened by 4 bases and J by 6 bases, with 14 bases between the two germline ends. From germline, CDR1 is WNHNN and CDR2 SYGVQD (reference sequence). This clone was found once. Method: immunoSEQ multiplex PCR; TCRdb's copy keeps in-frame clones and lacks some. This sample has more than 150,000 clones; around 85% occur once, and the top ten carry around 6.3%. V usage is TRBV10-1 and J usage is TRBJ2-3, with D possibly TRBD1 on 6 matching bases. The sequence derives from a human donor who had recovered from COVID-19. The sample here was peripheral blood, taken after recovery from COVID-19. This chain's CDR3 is CASSGRGPPDTQYF. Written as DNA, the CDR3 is TGCGCCAGCAGTGGCAGGGGCCCCCCGGATACGCAGTATTTT.